This T cell receptor (beta chain) comes out of a study of blood T cells in healthy people across ages. A sample-barcoded 5' primer and a J-beta primer mix were used in a second PCR of about 7 to 12 cycles. A 12-random-nucleotide template-switch adaptor tagged each cDNA molecule. TCRdb called the 5' RACE reads again in MiXCR, with one record for every CDR3 protein. The repertoire holds fewer than 900,000 distinct CDR3 sequences, with about half as singletons. This clonotype was recorded many times. Germline V gene sequence: CDR1 MDHEN, CDR2 SYDVKM. The CDR3 is 14 amino acids. Trimming cost V 9 bases and J 3 bases, with 18 bases left between them.

Sequencing was performed on blood. The chain employs TRBV28 and TRBJ2-7, with D perhaps matching TRBD2 (5 bases). The sequence derives from a woman in her fifties or sixties in good health. CDR3 in amino acids: CASTPQRSRYEQYF. CDR3 coding DNA: TGTGCCAGTACACCGCAGCGGTCCCGCTACGAGCAGTACTTC.